Below are 8 T cell receptor beta chains sequenced from a single sample in a study of blood T cell repertoires in COVID-19. Sequencing was performed with immunoSEQ multiplex PCR; in TCRdb, only in-frame clones are kept and a portion is missing. The data contain about 14,000 clones, about 78% of them seen just once; the ten biggest clones take up roughly 15%. The source material was peripheral blood. These TCRs come from a human donor in a cohort sampled during active COVID-19.

This rearrangement joins TRBV30 to TRBJ2-7; 7 nucleotides match TRBD1. The CDR3 consists of 15 residues. Germline CDR1 and CDR2: GTSNPN and SVGIG (reference sequence). With 0 bases clipped from V and 7 bases from J, the junction kept 12 bases outside the gene matches. The CDR3, as DNA: TGTGCCTGGAGTGTACGCCGACAGGGAATTATTGAGCAGTACTTC. It is translated as CAWSVRRQGIIEQYF.

The gene calls are TRBV28 and TRBJ1-4; 9 nucleotides agree with TRBD1. Germline V gene lookup returns CDR1 MDHEN and CDR2 SYDVKM. The CDR3 is 14 amino acids. The V and J ends lost 6 bases and 7 bases, in that order; junction bases with no gene match: 6. CDR3 DNA sequence: TGTGCCAGCAGACATACAGGGGGCGCTGAAAAACTGTTTTTT. Encoded protein: CASRHTGGAEKLFF.

This clone turned up a few times. The J gene is TRBJ2-1, the V gene TRBV6-4, with 10 bases matching TRBD1. V was clipped by 8 bases and J by 6 bases; unmatched bases: 4. In germline, CDR1 is MRHNA, CDR2 SNTAGT. The CDR3 totals 13 residues. This chain's CDR3 is CASGTGEGNEQFF. For the CDR3, the DNA is TGTGCCAGCGGGACAGGGGAAGGCAATGAGCAGTTCTTC.

The gene calls are TRBV5-6 and TRBJ2-5, with D unresolved. Trimming cost V 0 bases and J 3 bases, with 6 bases left between them. The germline V gene encodes CDR1 SGHDT and CDR2 YYEEEE. The CDR3 consists of 13 residues. CDR3 sequence reads: CASSLGAEETQYF. CDR3 in DNA: TGTGCCAGCAGCTTGGGGGCCGAAGAGACCCAGTACTTC. Combining the CDR3 with reference TRBV5-6 and TRBJ2-5 gives the whole variable domain DAGVTQSPTHLIKTRGQQVTLRCSPKSGHDTVSWYQQALGQGPQFIFQYYEEEERQRGNFPDRFSGHQFPNYSSELNVNALLLGDSALYLCASSLGAEETQYFGPGTRLLVL.

This clone showed up just a few times. The chain recombines TRBV11-1 with TRBJ2-7, with unresolved D. The ends were cut back, 4 bases at V and 2 bases at J, with 9 bases in the middle. Germline V gives CDR1 SGHAT, CDR2 FQDESV (reference sequence). The CDR3 consists of 13 residues. CDR3 amino acids: CASSSEPPYEQYF. The CDR3 bases are TGTGCCAGCAGCTCGGAGCCCCCCTACGAGCAGTACTTC.

The chain joins TRBV11-2 to TRBJ2-4; weak D call: TRBD2 (6 bases). The CDR3 loop spans 14 amino acids. CDR1 and CDR2 from the germline V gene are SGHAT and FQNNGV. V was shortened by 5 bases and J by 5 bases, with 13 bases between the two germline ends. The CDR3 DNA is TGTGCCAGCAGCCCTGGGACTGCGCAAAACATTCAGTACTTC. Protein: CASSPGTAQNIQYF.

V and J are TRBV27 and TRBJ2-7, with D tentatively TRBD2 (5 bases). CDR3 size: 14 residues. Looked up from germline, CDR1 is MNHEY and CDR2 is SMNVEV (reference sequence). V lost 4 bases and J 4 bases, leaving 14 bases between the germline ends. CDR3 sequence: CASSSPTTSYEQYF. In DNA, the CDR3 is TGTGCCAGCAGTTCCCCCACAACTAGTTACGAGCAGTACTTC.

The rearrangement links TRBV12-5 to TRBJ1-1, with D hard to call. This CDR3 has 11 amino acids. Germline V gene sequence: CDR1 LGHNT, CDR2 FRNRAP. Trimming took 0 bases from V and 8 from J, leaving 4 bases between them. The CDR3 loop is CASGLVREAFF. The DNA of the CDR3 is TGTGCTAGTGGTTTGGTCAGAGAAGCTTTCTTT.